This TCR beta chain comes out of a study of T-cell memory formation after mild COVID-19. Looking at the study overall: In these data, TCR clusters were largely donor specific. Study-wide findings and caveats: Day 15 to 85 contracting clones showed balanced CD4/CD8; later expanders leaned CD4+.

This clonotype showed up just a few times. As yet, its antigen is unknown. TCRdb independently ran MiXCR on the 5' RACE reads; one entry per CDR3 protein. The table lists more than 150,000 distinct CDR3 sequences, about 22% of them singletons. Looked up from germline, CDR1 is KGHSH and CDR2 is LQKENI. The length of the CDR3 is 16 residues. Unmatched junction bases numbered 9, after V lost 0 bases and J lost 5 bases. Sequencing used PBMCs or a T cell subset sorted from them (not recorded which). The chain recombines TRBV18 with TRBJ2-5, with 7 positions matching TRBD2. The receptor was derived from an adult woman who had mild COVID-19 (a few samples of this study predate the infection). Cell type and time point are not known. The CDR3 here is CASSPPERGVGETQYF. The CDR3, as DNA: TGTGCCAGCTCACCACCCGAGCGGGGTGTAGGGGAGACCCAGTACTTC.